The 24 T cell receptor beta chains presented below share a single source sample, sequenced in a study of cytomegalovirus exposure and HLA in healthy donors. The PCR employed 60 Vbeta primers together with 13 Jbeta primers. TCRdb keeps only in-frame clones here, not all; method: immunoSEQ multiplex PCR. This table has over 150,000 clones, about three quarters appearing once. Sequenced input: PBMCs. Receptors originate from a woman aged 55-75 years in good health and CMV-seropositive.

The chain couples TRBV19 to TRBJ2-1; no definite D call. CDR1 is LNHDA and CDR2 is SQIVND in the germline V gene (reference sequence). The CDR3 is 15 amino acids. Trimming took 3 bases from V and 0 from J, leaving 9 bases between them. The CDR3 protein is CASSISASSYNEQFF. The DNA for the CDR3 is TGTGCCAGTAGTATCAGCGCGAGCTCCTACAATGAGCAGTTCTTC.

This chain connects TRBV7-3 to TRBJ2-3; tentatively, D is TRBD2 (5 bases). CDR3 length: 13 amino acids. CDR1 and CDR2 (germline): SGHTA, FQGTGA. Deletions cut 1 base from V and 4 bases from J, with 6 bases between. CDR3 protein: CASSLNGADTQYF. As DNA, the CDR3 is TGTGCCAGCAGCTTAAACGGGGCAGATACGCAGTATTTT.

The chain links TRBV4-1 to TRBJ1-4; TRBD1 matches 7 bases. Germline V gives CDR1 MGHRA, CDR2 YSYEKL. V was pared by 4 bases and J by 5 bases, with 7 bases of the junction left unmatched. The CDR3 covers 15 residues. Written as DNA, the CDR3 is TGCGCCAGCAGCCCTATCCCGGGACAGAATGAAAAACTGTTTTTT. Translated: CASSPIPGQNEKLFF.

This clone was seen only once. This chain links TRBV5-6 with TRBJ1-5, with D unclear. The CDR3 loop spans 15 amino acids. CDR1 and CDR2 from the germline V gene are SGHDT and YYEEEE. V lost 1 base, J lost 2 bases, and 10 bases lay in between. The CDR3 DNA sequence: TGTGCCAGCAGCTTGACTCCCGGAGGCAATCAGCCCCAGCATTTT. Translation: CASSLTPGGNQPQHF.

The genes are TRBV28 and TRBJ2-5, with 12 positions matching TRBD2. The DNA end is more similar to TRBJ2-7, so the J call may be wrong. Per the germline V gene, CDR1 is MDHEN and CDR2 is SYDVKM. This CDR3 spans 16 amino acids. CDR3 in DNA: TGTGCCAGCAGTTCTCCGACTAGCGGGAGTTCTTACGAGCAGTACTTC. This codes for CASSSPTSGSSYEQYF.

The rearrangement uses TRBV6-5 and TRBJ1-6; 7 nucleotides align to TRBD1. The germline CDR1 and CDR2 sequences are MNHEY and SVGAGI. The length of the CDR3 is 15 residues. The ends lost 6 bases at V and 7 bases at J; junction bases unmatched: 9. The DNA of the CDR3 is TGTGCCAGCAGGTCCTTAGGGGGCTTCAATTCACCCCTCCACTTT. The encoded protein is CASRSLGGFNSPLHF.

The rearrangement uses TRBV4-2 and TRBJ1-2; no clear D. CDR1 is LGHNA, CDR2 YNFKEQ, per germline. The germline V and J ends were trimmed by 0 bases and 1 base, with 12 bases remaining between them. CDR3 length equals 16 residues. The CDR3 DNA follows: TGTGCCAGCAGCCAAGAGGGCGCGCGATTTAACTATGGCTACACCTTC. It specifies CASSQEGARFNYGYTF.

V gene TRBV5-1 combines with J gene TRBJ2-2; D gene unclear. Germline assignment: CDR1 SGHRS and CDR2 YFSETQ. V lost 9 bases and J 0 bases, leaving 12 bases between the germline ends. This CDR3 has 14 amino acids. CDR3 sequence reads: CATRGGANTGELFF. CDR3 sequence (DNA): TGCGCCACCCGTGGCGGAGCGAACACCGGGGAGCTGTTTTTT.

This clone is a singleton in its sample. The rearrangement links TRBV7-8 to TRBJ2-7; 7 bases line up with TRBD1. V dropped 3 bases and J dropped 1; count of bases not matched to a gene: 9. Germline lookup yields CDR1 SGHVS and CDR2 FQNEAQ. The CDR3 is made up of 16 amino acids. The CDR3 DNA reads TGTGCCAGCAGCTTGGGGGCCCGGGACAGATCCTACGAGCAGTACTTC. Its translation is CASSLGARDRSYEQYF.

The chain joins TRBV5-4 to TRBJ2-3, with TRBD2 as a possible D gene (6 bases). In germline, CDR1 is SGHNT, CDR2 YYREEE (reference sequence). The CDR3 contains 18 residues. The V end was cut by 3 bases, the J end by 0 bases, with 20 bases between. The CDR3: CASSSMSGGLSSTDTQYF. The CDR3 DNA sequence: TGTGCCAGCAGCTCCATGTCCGGAGGGCTTTCGAGCACAGATACGCAGTATTTT.

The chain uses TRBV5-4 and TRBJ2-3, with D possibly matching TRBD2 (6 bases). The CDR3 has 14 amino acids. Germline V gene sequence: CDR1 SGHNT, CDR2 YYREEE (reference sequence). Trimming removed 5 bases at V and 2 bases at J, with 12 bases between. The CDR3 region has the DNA TGTGCCAGCAGTCACGGGACTTTCACAGATACGCAGTATTTT. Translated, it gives CASSHGTFTDTQYF.

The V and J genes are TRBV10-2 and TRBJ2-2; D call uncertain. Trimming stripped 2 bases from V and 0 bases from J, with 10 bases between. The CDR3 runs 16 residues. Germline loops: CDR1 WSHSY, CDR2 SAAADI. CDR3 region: CASSEGQFANTGELFF. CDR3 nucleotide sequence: TGCGCCAGCAGTGAGGGGCAGTTCGCGAACACCGGGGAGCTGTTTTTT.

CDR3 DNA: TGTGCCAGTACCCGACAGGGGTACGCCGGGGAGCTGTTTTTT. Its translation is CASTRQGYAGELFF. The rearrangement uses TRBV5-6 and TRBJ2-2, with 8 positions matching TRBD1. V was clipped by 8 bases and J by 6 bases; unmatched bases: 9. The CDR3 extends over 14 amino acids. CDR1 is SGHDT and CDR2 is YYEEEE in the germline V gene.

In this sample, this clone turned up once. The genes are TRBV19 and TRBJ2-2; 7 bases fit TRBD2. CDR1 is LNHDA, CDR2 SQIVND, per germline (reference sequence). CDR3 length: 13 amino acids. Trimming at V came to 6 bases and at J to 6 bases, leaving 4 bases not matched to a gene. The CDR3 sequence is CASSLGGSGELFF. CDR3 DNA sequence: TGTGCCAGTAGCTTGGGGGGGTCCGGGGAGCTGTTTTTT.

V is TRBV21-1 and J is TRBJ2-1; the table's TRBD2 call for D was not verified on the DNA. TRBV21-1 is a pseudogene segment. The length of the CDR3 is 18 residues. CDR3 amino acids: CASSWRASGRTTYNEQFF. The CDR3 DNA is TGTGCCAGCAGCTGGCGGGCTAGCGGGAGGACGACCTACAATGAGCAGTTCTTC.

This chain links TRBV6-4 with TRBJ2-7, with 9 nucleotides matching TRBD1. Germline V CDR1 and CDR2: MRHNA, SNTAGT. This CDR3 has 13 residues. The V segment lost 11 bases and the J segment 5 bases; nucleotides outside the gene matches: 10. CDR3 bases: TGTGCCCAGGATATACAGGGGGCGAACGAGCAGTACTTC. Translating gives CAQDIQGANEQYF.

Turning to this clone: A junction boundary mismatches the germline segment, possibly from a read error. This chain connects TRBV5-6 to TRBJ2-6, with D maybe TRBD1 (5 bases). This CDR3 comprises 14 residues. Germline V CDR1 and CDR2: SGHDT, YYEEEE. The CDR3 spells CASSSLTGANGLTF. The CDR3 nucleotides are TGTGCCAGCAGCTCGCTAACTGGGGCCAACGGCCTGACTTTC.

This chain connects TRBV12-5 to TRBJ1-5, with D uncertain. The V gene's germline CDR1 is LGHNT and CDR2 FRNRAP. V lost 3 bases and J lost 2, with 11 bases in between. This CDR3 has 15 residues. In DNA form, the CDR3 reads TGTGCTAGTGGTTTCTTAAAGCCCGGCAATCAGCCCCAGCATTTT. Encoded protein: CASGFLKPGNQPQHF.

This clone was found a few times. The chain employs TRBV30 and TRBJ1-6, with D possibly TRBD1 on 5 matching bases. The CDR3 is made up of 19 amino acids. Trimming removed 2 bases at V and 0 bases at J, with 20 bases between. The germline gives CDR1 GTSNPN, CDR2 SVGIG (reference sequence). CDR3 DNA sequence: TGTGCCTGGAGTCAACGGGGGAGAGCTTCTAGCTCCTATAATTCACCCCTCCACTTT. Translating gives CAWSQRGRASSSYNSPLHF.

The CDR3 DNA reads as TGTGCCAGCAGCCCCACGGGACAGGGGAGGACTGAAGCTTTCTTT. Amino acids: CASSPTGQGRTEAFF. The rearrangement links TRBV9 to TRBJ1-1, with 10 bases that match TRBD1. V lost 4 bases to trimming and J lost 5 bases; unmatched junction nucleotides: 8. This CDR3 is 15 amino acids long. Germline lookup yields CDR1 SGDLS and CDR2 YYNGEE.

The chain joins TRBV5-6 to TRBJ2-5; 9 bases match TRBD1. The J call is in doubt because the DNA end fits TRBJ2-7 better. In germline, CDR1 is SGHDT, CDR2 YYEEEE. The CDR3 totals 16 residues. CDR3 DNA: TGTGCCAGCAGCTTGGAAACCGGGACAGGGATCAACGAGCAGTACTTC. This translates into CASSLETGTGINEQYF.

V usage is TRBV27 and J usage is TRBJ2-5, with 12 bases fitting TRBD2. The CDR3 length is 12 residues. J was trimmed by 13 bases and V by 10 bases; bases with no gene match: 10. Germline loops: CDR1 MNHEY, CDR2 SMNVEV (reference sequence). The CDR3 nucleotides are TGTGCCACCGGGACTAGCGGGTTGCCCAGGTACTTC. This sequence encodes CATGTSGLPRYF.

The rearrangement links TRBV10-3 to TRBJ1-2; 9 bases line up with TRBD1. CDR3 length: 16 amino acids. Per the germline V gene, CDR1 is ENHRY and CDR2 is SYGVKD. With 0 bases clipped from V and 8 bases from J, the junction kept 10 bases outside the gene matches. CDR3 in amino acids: CAISESGTGRLRGYTF. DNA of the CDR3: TGTGCCATCAGTGAGTCCGGGACAGGGCGTCTGAGGGGCTACACCTTC.

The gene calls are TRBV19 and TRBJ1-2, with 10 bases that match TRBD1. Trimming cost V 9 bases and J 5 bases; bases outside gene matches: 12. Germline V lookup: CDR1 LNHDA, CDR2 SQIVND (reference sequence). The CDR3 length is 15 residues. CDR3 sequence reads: CASRRDRGATYGYTF. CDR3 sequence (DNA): TGTGCCAGCCGCCGGGACAGGGGCGCTACTTATGGCTACACCTTC.